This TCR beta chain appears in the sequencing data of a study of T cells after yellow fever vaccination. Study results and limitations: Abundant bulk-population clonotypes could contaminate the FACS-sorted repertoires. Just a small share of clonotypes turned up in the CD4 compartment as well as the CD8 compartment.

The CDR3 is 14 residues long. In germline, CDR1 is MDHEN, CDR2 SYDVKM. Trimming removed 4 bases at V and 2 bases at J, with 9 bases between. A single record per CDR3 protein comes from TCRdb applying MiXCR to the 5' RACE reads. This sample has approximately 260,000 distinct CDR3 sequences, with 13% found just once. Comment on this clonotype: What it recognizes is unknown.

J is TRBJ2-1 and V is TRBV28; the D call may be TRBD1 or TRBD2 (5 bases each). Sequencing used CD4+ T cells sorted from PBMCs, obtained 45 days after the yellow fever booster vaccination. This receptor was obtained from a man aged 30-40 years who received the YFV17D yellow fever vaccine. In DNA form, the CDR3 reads TGTGCCAGCAGTTCGACGGGACCCTACAATGAGCAGTTCTTC. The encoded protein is CASSSTGPYNEQFF.